This is a list of T cell receptor beta chains from one sample in a study of T cell changes during pregnancy in multiple sclerosis. TCRdb's copy holds only in-frame clones and misses some; the assay was immunoSEQ multiplex PCR. This table holds more than 35,000 clones, around 93% found once. This sample comprised CD4+ T cells from peripheral blood mononuclear cells, obtained in the third trimester of pregnancy. All receptors come from a female donor in good health, enrolled as a control in a pregnancy study. CDR3s include the opening cysteine and the closing phenylalanine or tryptophan. Fields, in order: clone size, J gene, D gene, V gene, CDR3 protein, CDR3 DNA. The D gene is left open where the match is weak. Clone size is not always given. Where it is, it says once, few, many or a class for expanded clones.

once,TRBJ2-7,TRBD2,TRBV18,CASSPSGTSMAFYEQYF,TGTGCCAGCTCACCAAGCGGGACTAGCATGGCTTTCTACGAGCAGTACTTC
.,TRBJ2-3,.,TRBV27,CASSARRPDTQYF,TGTGCCAGCTCTGCGCGGAGGCCAGATACGCAGTATTTT
.,TRBJ2-1,TRBD2,TRBV6-1,CASSDSRDYLSGEQFF,TGTGCCAGCAGTGATTCCCGGGACTACCTCTCGGGTGAGCAGTTCTTC
.,TRBJ2-1,TRBD1,TRBV7-3,CASSLGQDNEQFF,TGTGCCAGCAGCTTGGGACAGGACAATGAGCAGTTCTTC
.,TRBJ2-4,TRBD2,TRBV28,CASSSSSASGNIQYF,TGTGCCAGCAGTTCCTCCTCGGCTAGCGGAAACATTCAGTACTTC
few,TRBJ1-1,.,TRBV6-5,CASSYHGRQTGEAFF,TGTGCCAGCAGTTACCACGGACGACAGACCGGTGAAGCTTTCTTT
.,TRBJ1-4,.,TRBV30,CAWSVQEKLFF,TGTGCCTGGAGTGTTCAAGAAAAACTGTTTTTT
.,TRBJ2-2,TRBD2,TRBV11-2,CASSERGGNTGELFF,TGTGCCAGCAGCGAGCGGGGGGGGAACACCGGGGAGCTGTTTTTT
.,TRBJ1-1,.,TRBV11-2,CASSSSGTEAFF,TGTGCCAGCAGCTCCTCGGGCACTGAAGCTTTCTTT
once,TRBJ2-7,.,TRBV7-9,CASSLLASYEQYF,TGTGCCAGCAGCTTGCTAGCCTCCTACGAGCAGTACTTC
.,TRBJ2-7,TRBD1,TRBV7-9,CASSSPRDRGSAYEQYF,TGTGCCAGCAGCTCTCCGAGGGACAGGGGGTCGGCCTACGAGCAGTACTTC
.,TRBJ2-7,TRBD1,TRBV6-5,CVSQPPGGYEQYF,TGTGTTTCCCAGCCCCCAGGGGGCTACGAGCAGTACTTC
.,TRBJ1-6,.,TRBV5-8,CASSYARGGNSPLHF,TGTGCCAGCAGCTACGCCCGGGGAGGTAATTCACCCCTCCACTTT
once,TRBJ2-1,.,TRBV7-2,CASSLDGGLGEQFF,TGTGCCAGCAGCTTAGATGGGGGACTCGGGGAGCAGTTCTTC
.,TRBJ1-2,.,TRBV30,CAWSDAGKPRYGYTF,TGTGCCTGGAGTGATGCAGGGAAGCCTCGCTATGGCTACACCTTC
.,TRBJ1-1,.,TRBV7-2,CASSSSTGNTEAFF,TGTGCCAGCAGCTCCTCCACAGGGAACACTGAAGCTTTCTTT
.,TRBJ2-7,TRBD1,TRBV19,CASSIDRGSYEQYF,TGTGCCAGTAGTATCGACAGGGGGTCCTACGAGCAGTACTTC
.,TRBJ2-3,TRBD1,TRBV27,CASSLGQGGSTDTQYF,TGTGCCAGCAGTTTGGGACAGGGGGGAAGCACAGATACGCAGTATTTT
.,TRBJ1-2,TRBD1,TRBV6-6,CASSPGTVVYGYTF,TGTGCCAGCAGCCCCGGGACAGTGGTATATGGCTACACCTTC
.,TRBJ2-4,.,TRBV6-5,CASSYPGGIQYF,TGTGCCAGCAGTTACCCCGGAGGCATTCAGTACTTC
once,TRBJ2-6,.,TRBV5-1,CASRQQEPLLSGANVLTF,TGCGCCAGCCGACAACAGGAGCCCCTACTCTCTGGGGCCAACGTCCTGACTTTC
.,TRBJ1-5,.,TRBV19,CASSHRGAGVNQPQHF,TGTGCCAGTAGTCATCGGGGGGCGGGTGTTAATCAGCCCCAGCATTTT
.,TRBJ1-5,TRBD1,TRBV28,CASSLGQSNQPQHF,TGTGCCAGCAGTTTGGGACAGAGCAATCAGCCCCAGCATTTT
.,TRBJ2-7,.,TRBV30,CAWDRRDYEQYF,TGTGCCTGGGACCGCCGGGACTACGAGCAGTACTTC
.,TRBJ2-5,TRBD2,TRBV9,CASSPSGASGPQETQYF,TGTGCCAGCAGCCCTTCGGGTGCTAGCGGGCCCCAAGAGACCCAGTACTTC
once,TRBJ2-3,TRBD2,TRBV7-3,CASSLDVSGGTDTQYF,TGTGCCAGCAGCTTAGATGTGAGCGGGGGGACAGATACGCAGTATTTT
.,TRBJ2-1,.,TRBV4-1,CASSYGQTTKSEQFF,TGCGCCAGCAGCTACGGACAGACGACTAAAAGTGAGCAGTTCTTC
.,TRBJ2-2,TRBD1,TRBV10-3,CAATGAGELFF,TGTGCCGCCACAGGGGCCGGGGAGCTGTTTTTT
.,TRBJ1-6,.,TRBV9,CASSVAETGPSPLHF,TGTGCCAGCAGCGTAGCGGAGACAGGACCGTCACCCCTCCACTTT
.,TRBJ2-2,.,TRBV29-1,CSVQRANTGELFF,TGCAGCGTTCAACGAGCGAACACCGGGGAGCTGTTTTTT
.,TRBJ2-3,.,TRBV4-2,CASSQASGRDTQYF,TGTGCCAGCAGCCAAGCATCAGGGCGAGATACGCAGTATTTT
.,TRBJ1-5,.,TRBV19,CASSIDLRSNQPQHF,TGTGCCAGTAGTATAGATCTCAGGAGCAATCAGCCCCAGCATTTT
.,TRBJ1-5,.,TRBV6-1,CASSVREGNQPQHF,TGTGCCAGCAGTGTGAGGGAGGGCAATCAGCCCCAGCATTTT
once,TRBJ2-3,.,TRBV10-3,CAISESAVTDTQYF,TGTGCCATCAGTGAGTCTGCGGTCACAGATACGCAGTATTTT
.,TRBJ1-2,.,TRBV2,CASSAISGGYTF,TGTGCCAGCAGTGCTATCTCGGGTGGCTACACCTTC
.,TRBJ2-3,TRBD1,TRBV7-2,CASSPGQGALDTQYF,TGTGCCAGCAGCCCTGGACAGGGGGCACTGGATACGCAGTATTTT
.,TRBJ2-2,TRBD1,TRBV2,CASSRDRGPGELFF,TGTGCCAGCAGTCGCGACAGGGGCCCCGGGGAGCTGTTTTTT
.,TRBJ2-1,TRBD1,TRBV28,CASSGGQGHYNEQFF,TGTGCCAGCAGCGGTGGACAGGGTCACTACAATGAGCAGTTCTTC
.,TRBJ2-7,.,TRBV7-8,CASSTESPTGWPEQYF,TGTGCCAGCAGCACGGAGTCCCCTACAGGGTGGCCCGAGCAGTACTTC
.,TRBJ2-1,TRBD2,TRBV6-5,CASSYGGLAGKDEQFF,TGTGCCAGCAGTTACGGGGGACTAGCGGGGAAGGATGAGCAGTTCTTC
.,TRBJ2-1,TRBD2,TRBV29-1,CSPGLVWDEQFF,TGCAGCCCGGGACTAGTCTGGGATGAGCAGTTCTTC